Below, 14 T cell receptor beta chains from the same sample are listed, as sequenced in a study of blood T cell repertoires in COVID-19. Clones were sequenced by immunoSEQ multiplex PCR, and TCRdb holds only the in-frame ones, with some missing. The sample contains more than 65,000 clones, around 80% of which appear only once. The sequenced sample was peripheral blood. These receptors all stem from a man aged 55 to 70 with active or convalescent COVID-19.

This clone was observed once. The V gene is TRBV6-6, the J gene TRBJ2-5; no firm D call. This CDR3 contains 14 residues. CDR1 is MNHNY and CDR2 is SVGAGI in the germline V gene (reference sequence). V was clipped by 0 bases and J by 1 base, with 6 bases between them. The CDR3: CASSYSASQETQYF. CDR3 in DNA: TGTGCCAGCAGTTACTCGGCCAGCCAAGAGACCCAGTACTTC.

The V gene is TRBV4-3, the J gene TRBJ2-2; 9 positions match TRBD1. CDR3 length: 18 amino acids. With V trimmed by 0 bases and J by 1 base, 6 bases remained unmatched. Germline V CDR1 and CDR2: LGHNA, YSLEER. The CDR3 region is CASSQDGWGQGNTGELFF. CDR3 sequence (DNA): TGCGCCAGCAGCCAAGATGGTTGGGGACAGGGGAACACCGGGGAGCTGTTTTTT.

In nucleotides, the CDR3 is TGTGCCAGCAGCCTCGGGGGGTCGGGGGAGACCCAGTACTTC. This encodes CASSLGGSGETQYF. V is TRBV3-1 (or the pseudogene TRBV3-2) and J is TRBJ2-5; 7 bases match TRBD2. The trim removed 4 bases at V and 5 bases at J, leaving 7 bases unmatched. The germline gives CDR1 LGHDT, CDR2 YNNKEL (reference sequence). The CDR3 loop spans 14 amino acids.

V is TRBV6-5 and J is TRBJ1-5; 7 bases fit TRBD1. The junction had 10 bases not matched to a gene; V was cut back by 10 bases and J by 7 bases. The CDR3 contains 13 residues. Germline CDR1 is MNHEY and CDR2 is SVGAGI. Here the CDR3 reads CATRSGQAQPQHF. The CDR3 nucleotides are TGTGCCACGCGATCAGGACAGGCACAGCCCCAGCATTTT.

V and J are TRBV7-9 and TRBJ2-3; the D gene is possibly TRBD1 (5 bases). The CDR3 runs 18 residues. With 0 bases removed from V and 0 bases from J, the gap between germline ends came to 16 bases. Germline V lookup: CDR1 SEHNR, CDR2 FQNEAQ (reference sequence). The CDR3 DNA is TGTGCCAGCAGCTTAGCCTCAGGCCAGGGCTTCAGCACAGATACGCAGTATTTT. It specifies CASSLASGQGFSTDTQYF.

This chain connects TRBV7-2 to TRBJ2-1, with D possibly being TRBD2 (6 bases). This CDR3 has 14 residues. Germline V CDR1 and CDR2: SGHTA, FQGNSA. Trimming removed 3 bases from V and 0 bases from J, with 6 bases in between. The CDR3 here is CASSFGSSYNEQFF. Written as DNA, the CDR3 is TGTGCCAGCAGCTTCGGGAGCTCCTACAATGAGCAGTTCTTC.

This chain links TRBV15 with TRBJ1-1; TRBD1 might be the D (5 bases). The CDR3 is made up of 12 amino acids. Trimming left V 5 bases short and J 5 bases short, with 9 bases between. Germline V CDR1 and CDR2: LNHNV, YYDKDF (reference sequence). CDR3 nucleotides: TGTGCCACCAGCTATCAGGGAACTGAAGCTTTCTTT. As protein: CATSYQGTEAFF.

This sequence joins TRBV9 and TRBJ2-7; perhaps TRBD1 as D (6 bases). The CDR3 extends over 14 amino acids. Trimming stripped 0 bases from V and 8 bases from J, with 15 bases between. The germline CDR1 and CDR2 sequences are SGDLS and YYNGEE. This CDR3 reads CASSVAGEHGKQYF. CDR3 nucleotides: TGTGCCAGCAGCGTAGCAGGGGAACACGGGAAGCAGTACTTC.

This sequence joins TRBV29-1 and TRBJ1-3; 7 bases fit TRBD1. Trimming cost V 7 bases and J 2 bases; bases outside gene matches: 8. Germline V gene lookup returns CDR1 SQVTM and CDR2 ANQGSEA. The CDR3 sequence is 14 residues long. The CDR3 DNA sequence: TGCAGCGCCGAGGCCACAGGGGCTGGAAACACCATATATTTT. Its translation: CSAEATGAGNTIYF.

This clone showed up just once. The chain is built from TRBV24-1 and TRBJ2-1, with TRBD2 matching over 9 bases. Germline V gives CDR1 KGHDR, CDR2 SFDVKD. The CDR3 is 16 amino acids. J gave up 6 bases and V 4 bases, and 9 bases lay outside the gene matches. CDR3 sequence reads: CATSDRGGAKGNEQFF. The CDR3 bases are TGTGCCACCAGTGACCGCGGGGGGGCGAAGGGCAATGAGCAGTTCTTC.

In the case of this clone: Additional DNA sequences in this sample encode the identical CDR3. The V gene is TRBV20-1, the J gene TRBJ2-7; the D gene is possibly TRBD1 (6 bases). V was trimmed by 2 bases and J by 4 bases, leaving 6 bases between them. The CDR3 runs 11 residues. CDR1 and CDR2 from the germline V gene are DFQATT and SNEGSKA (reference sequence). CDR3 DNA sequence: TGCAGTGCTAGACAGGGGTACGAGCAGTACTTC. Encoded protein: CSARQGYEQYF.

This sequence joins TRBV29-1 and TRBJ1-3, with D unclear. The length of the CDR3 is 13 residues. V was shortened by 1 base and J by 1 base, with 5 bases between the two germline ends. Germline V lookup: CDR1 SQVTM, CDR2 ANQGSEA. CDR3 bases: TGCAGCGTTGAAGTGGAGTCTGGAAACACCATATATTTT. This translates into CSVEVESGNTIYF.

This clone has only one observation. The CDR3 nucleotides are TGTGCCAGCAGCTTGAACCCGACAGCTAACTATGGCTACACCTTC. It is translated as CASSLNPTANYGYTF. The gene calls are TRBV5-5 and TRBJ1-2; TRBD1 is a possible D gene (5 bases). The CDR3 spans 15 residues. CDR1 is SGHKS and CDR2 is YYEKEE in the germline V gene (reference sequence). Trimming cost V 1 base and J 0 bases, with 10 bases left between them.

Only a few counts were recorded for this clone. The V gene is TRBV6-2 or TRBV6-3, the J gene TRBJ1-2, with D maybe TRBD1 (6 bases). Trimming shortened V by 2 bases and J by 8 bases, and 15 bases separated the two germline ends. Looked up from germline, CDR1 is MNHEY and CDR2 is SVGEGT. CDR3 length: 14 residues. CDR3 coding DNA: TGTGCCAGCAGTTACCGCACCTTAGGGGGAGGCTACACCTTC. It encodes CASSYRTLGGGYTF.